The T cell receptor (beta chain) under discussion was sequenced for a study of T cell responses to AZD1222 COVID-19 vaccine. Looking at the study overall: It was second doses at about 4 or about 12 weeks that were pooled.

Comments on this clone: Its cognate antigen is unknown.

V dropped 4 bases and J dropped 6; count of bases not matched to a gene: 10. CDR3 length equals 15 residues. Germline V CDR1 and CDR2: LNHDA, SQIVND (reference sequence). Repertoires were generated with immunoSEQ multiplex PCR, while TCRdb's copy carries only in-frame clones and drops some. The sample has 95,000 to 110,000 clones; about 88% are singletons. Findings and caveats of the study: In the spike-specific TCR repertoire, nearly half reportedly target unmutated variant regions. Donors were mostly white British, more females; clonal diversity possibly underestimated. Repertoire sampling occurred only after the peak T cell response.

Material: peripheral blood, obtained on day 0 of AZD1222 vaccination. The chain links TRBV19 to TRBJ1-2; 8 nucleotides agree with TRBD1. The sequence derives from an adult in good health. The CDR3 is CASSTFFAGGDGYTF. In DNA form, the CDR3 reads TGTGCCAGTAGTACCTTTTTTGCAGGGGGCGATGGCTACACCTTC.